This TCR beta chain was sequenced during a study of T cell repertoires in cytomegalovirus infection. Overall study: HLA-C-restricted CMV epitopes, recently identified, and well-studied HLA-B-restricted ones were used by the study. It was the public TCR beta signatures that indicated both CMV infection and matching HLA type. Study-wide results and caveats: What dominated the ex vivo response were HLA-C-restricted CMV-specific TCR beta clonotypes.

TCRdb reanalysed the reads using MiXCR and keeps one entry per CDR3 protein. This table holds hundreds of thousands of distinct CDR3 sequences, approximately 32% found once. Concerning this clonotype itself: No antigen is known for it.

There are 16 residues in the CDR3. Trimming took 8 bases from V and 6 from J, leaving 23 bases between them. In germline, CDR1 is SNHLY, CDR2 FYNNEI. The source of this sequence is a human donor in good health (CMV status not recorded). Some clones in this sample may be carry-over from other donors' samples. Here the sequenced sample was cultured CD8+ T cells from PBMCs, taken from culture after CMV antigen stimulation. The V call is TRBV2, the J call TRBJ1-5, with D perhaps matching TRBD1 (6 bases). The CDR3 DNA follows: TGTGCCAGCGCTTCAGGGGTCGCGGCCGGGGGTCAGCCCCAGCATTTT. This sequence encodes CASASGVAAGGQPQHF. The full variable domain, completed using reference TRBV2 and TRBJ1-5, is EPEVTQTPSHQVTQMGQEVILRCVPISNHLYFYWYRQILGQKVEFLVSFYNNEISEKSEIFDDQFSVERPDGSNFTLKIRSTKLEDSAMYFCASASGVAAGGQPQHFGDGTRLSIL.